This note documents a single TCR beta chain sequence. In this sample, this clonotype turned up many times. Its antigen has not been determined. The sample holds no much larger clone one base away, and base qualities are not on file. To prepare the library, 5' RACE was applied. Sequencing took place on a NextSeq 500. The TCR library protocol attached unique molecular identifiers to individual cDNA molecules to correct for sequencing error and PCR bias. Both TCR alpha and beta chains were sequenced, and tight co-correlation was observed between alpha and beta sequence abundances in each sample. Per the authors' processing: V gene, J gene and CDR3 annotation of TCR sequences was performed with Decombinator V4. Expanded TCRs were defined as changing significantly between any two time points under a Poisson model with p below 0.0001. TCR abundances were normalised to the total number of TCRs sequenced per sample and were expressed as counts per million. VDJdb, accessed on 1 November 2021, was searched for TCRs annotated for CMV, EBV and SARS-CoV-2, and TCRs annotated for more than one antigen were excluded. TCRdb handled the public reads itself, with Q25 trimming in fastp and clone calling in MiXCR, and kept productive beta chains. Each entry merges the rows of one CDR3 protein and shows their most common DNA and genes. These V and J calls rely on TCRdb rather than the paper's analysis. In this sample the table shows about 48,000 distinct CDR3 sequences, around 7.7% of which occur a single time. The top ten clonotypes cover 4.5% to 7% of the sample.

This was a case-control study nested in a cohort of healthcare workers in London, UK, who had nasopharyngeal swab PCR tests and blood samples taken every week. Healthcare workers were recruited during the week of the UK lockdown, between 23 and 31 March 2020, and followed weekly for up to about 16 weeks. The data stem from a study of early T cells in non-severe SARS-CoV-2 infection (dated by TCRdb to about 2021). Regarding the research as a whole: Because TCR sequencing relied on bulk RNA taken from unsorted whole blood, pairing of alpha and beta chains was not possible. Findings and caveats that apply to the study as a whole: Matching against VDJdb was skewed toward anti-spike CD8 responses, likely underestimated virus-specific expansions, and missed private and CD4 specificities.

This clonotype originated in an adult who was a healthcare worker with PCR-confirmed SARS-CoV-2 infection or an uninfected control (not recorded which). Input material: whole blood.

CDR3 sequence: CASSRSGRDRGVNNSPLHF. The DNA reads as follows: TGTGCCAGCAGCCGGAGCGGGCGGGACAGGGGGGTTAATAATTCACCCCTCCACTTT. The rearranged segments are TRBV11-2 and TRBJ1-6; a stretch of 11 junction bases matches TRBD1. The germline V gene specifies SGHAT as CDR1 and FQNNGV as CDR2. V ends up 5 bases short and J 5 bases short, with an unmatched junction base count of 14. There are 19 amino acids in the CDR3, from cysteine to phenylalanine inclusive. The DNA shown is the 57-base CDR3, in frame from base 1.